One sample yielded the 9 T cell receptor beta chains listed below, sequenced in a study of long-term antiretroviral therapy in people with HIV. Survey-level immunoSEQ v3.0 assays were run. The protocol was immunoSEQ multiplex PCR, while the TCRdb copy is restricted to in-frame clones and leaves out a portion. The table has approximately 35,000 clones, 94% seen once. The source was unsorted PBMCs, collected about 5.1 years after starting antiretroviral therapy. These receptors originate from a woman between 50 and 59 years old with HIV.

The chain's CDR3 is CASSWATRAEAFF. The CDR3, as DNA: TGTGCCAGCAGTTGGGCCACGAGGGCTGAAGCTTTCTTT. The chain links TRBV27 to TRBJ1-1; unclear D gene. Germline V gene data show CDR1 as MNHEY and CDR2 as SMNVEV (reference sequence). The V end lost 4 bases, the J end lost 6 bases, and 12 bases lay between the germline ends. The CDR3 spans 13 residues.

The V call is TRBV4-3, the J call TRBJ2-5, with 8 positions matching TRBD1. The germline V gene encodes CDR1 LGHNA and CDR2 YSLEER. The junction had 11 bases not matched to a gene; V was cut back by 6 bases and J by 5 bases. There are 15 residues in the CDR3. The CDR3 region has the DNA TGCGCCAGCAGTCTACAGGGGGGTGGGGGCGAGACCCAGTACTTC. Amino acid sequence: CASSLQGGGGETQYF.

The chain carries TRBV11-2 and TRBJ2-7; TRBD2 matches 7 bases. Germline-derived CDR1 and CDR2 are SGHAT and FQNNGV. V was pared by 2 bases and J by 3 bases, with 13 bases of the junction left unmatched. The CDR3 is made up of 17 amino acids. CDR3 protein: CASSLTFSSGPFYEQYF. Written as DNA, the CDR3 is TGTGCCAGCAGCTTAACGTTTTCTAGCGGCCCGTTCTACGAGCAGTACTTC.

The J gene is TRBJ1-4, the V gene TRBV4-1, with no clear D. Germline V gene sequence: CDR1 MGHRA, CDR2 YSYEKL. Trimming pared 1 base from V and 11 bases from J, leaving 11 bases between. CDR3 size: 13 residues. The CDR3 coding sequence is TGCGCCAGCAGCCAAGCGTCTGGGGAGAAACTGTTTTTT. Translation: CASSQASGEKLFF.

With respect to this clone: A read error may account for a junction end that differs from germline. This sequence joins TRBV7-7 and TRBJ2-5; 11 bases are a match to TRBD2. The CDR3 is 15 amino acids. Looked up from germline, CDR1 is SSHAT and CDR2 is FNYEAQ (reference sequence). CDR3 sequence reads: CASSFSGGAFETQYF. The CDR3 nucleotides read TGTGCTAGCAGCTTTAGCGGGGGGGCGTTTGAGACCCAGTACTTC.

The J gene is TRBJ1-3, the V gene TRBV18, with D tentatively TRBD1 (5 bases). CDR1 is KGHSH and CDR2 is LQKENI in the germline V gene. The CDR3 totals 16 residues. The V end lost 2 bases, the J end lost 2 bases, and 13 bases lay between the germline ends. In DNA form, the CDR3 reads TGTGCCAGCTCACCATCGGGGGATGGAGCTGGAAACACCATATATTTT. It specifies CASSPSGDGAGNTIYF.

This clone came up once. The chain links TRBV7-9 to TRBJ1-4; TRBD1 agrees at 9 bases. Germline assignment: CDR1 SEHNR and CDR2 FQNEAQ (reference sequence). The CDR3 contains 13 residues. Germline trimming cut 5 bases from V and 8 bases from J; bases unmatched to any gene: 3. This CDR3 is CASSPDRGEKLFF. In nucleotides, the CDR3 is TGTGCCAGCAGCCCGGACAGGGGAGAAAAACTGTTTTTT.

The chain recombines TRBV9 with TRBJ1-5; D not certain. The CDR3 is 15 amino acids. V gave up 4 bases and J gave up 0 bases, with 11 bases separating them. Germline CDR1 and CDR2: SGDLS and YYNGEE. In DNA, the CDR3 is TGTGCCAGCAGCCGTGAGGACTATAGCAATCAGCCCCAGCATTTT. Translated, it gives CASSREDYSNQPQHF.

DNA for the CDR3: TGTGCCAGCAGGGGGACAGGGGGCAAGAATAATTCACCCCTCCACTTT. Translated: CASRGTGGKNNSPLHF. V usage is TRBV7-9 and J usage is TRBJ1-6, with 12 bases matching TRBD1. The V segment lost 6 bases and the J segment 5 bases; nucleotides outside the gene matches: 5. This CDR3 comprises 16 residues. CDR1 SEHNR and CDR2 FQNEAQ come from the germline V gene (reference sequence). The whole variable domain, filled in from reference TRBV7-9 and TRBJ1-6, reads DTGVSQNPRHKITKRGQNVTFRCDPISEHNRLYWYRQTLGQGPEFLTYFQNEAQLEKSRLLSDRFSAERPKGSFSTLEIQRTEQGDSAMYLCASRGTGGKNNSPLHFGNGTRLTVT.